This paragraph reports one T cell receptor (beta chain). Looked up from germline, CDR1 is SGDLS and CDR2 is YYNGEE. This CDR3 has 13 amino acids. Trimming removed 5 bases from V and 8 bases from J, with 14 bases in between. This entry is derived from a study of technical replicates of blood from several donors. Assay: immunoSEQ multiplex PCR; the TCRdb copy retains only in-frame clones and omits some. Here the sample spans about 93,000 clones, 95% being singletons. The sequence came from a human donor in good health. Specimen: T cells isolated from PBMCs. The chain couples TRBV9 to TRBJ2-1, with TRBD1 as a possible D gene (5 bases). The CDR3, as DNA: TGTGCCAGCAGAGGTCCCGCAGGGTATGAGCAGTTCTTC. Translation: CASRGPAGYEQFF.